One T cell receptor beta chain is described in this entry. Its antigen remains undetermined. Base qualities were left out, and no much larger clone turns up one base away. Relative to germline, V is 3 bases shorter and J is 5 bases shorter, with 13 bases between their ends. The CDR3 has 14 amino acids, counting the end cysteine and phenylalanine. Of the read, only the CDR3 DNA is kept; its 42 bases are in frame from base 1. PBMCs were isolated by Ficoll-Paque density gradient centrifugation. Data came from an Illumina NovaSeq 6000. Using 5'RACE with constant-segment primers, TCRalpha and TCRbeta cDNA libraries were constructed, with sample barcodes and unique molecular identifiers added in the process. RNA was extracted from every sample with Trizol reagent. Library amplification was performed in two PCR steps, and a second sample barcode and Illumina TruSeq adapters were introduced in the second step. Sequencing of the libraries was done on an Illumina NovaSeq, producing 2 x 150 bp paired-end reads. From the authors' description of their analysis: With migec v1.2.7, reads were demultiplexed and then collapsed into UMI-guided consensus sequences. With mixcr v2.1.11, UMI consensuses were aligned to TRA and TRB V and J templates and assembled into clonotypes. A clonotype was counted as expanded or contracted only if both edgeR and NoisET called the change significant, with noise models trained on biological replicates. edgeR calls used a false discovery rate-adjusted p below 0.01 and a log2 fold-change threshold of 1. As an exploratory analysis of dynamics, PCA with hierarchical clustering was applied to max-normalized trajectories of the 1000 most abundant clonotypes. Each responding clone was given a CD4 or CD8 phenotype based on the CD4+ and CD8+ repertoires, which had been sequenced separately. TCRdb reanalyzed the raw reads on its own, using fastp at Q25 for trimming and MiXCR for clone calling, and kept in-frame beta chains. Rows are combined by CDR3 protein, so each entry shows the most common genes and DNA. The V and J calls shown here were made by TCRdb, not taken from the authors' results. The sample yields roughly 450,000 distinct CDR3 sequences; 18% were counted once. The biggest ten clones account for more than 9% of the sample.

These data belong to a study of T-cell memory formation after mild COVID-19 (TCRdb year 2021). About the full investigation: TCR sequence clusters from the two donors were largely donor specific. In a couple of donors, T-cell clones that expanded and contracted after mild COVID-19 were tracked by sequencing TCRalpha and TCRbeta repertoires over time. Two young, previously healthy adult volunteers, one female and one male, were included in the cohort.

Overall study results and their limits: The study covered only a couple of mild cases, and larger cohorts including severe cases with pre-infection samples were considered necessary. Some responding clones were detected in pre-infection memory, suggesting pre-existing cross-reactive memory T cells joined the SARS-CoV-2 response. Clones contracting from day 15 to 85 had balanced CD4/CD8 phenotypes, while a second wave expanding from day 15 to 37 was biased towards CD4+. The second-wave clones that peaked on day 37 were not confirmed to be SARS-CoV-2 specific. Contracting CD4+ clones were located mainly in the CM and EM memory subsets, whereas CD8+ clones were found to be enriched in EMRA.

Sequenced material: PBMCs or a T cell subset sorted from them (not recorded which). The chain was built from TRBV12-3 or TRBV12-4 and TRBJ2-5; the D region is possibly TRBD1 or TRBD2, each matching across 5 bases. This sequence originates from an adult woman who had mild COVID-19 (a few samples of this study predate the infection). The sample titles of this study are shuffled in the database, so cell type and time point are left out; the donor was told from shared clones. The CDR3 amino acid sequence is: CASSLSGASETQYF. The DNA reads TGTGCCAGCAGTTTGTCCGGGGCCTCGGAGACCCAGTACTTC.